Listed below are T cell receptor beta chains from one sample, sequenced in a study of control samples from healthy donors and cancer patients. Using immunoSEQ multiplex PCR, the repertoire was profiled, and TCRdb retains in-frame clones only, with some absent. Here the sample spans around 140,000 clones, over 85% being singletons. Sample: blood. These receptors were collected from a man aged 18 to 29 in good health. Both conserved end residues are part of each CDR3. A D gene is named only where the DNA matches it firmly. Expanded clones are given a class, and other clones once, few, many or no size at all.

cdr3_aa: CASSQRGGVGPQETQYF; cdr3_nt: TGCGCCAGCAGCCAAAGGGGGGGGGTAGGGCCCCAAGAGACCCAGTACTTC; clone_size: .; j_call: TRBJ2-5; v_call: TRBV4-3; d_call: .
cdr3_aa: CASSISPGANTGELFF; cdr3_nt: TGTGCCAGTAGTATAAGTCCAGGGGCGAACACCGGGGAGCTGTTTTTT; clone_size: .; j_call: TRBJ2-2; v_call: TRBV19; d_call: .
cdr3_aa: CASSVDSYGYTF; cdr3_nt: TGTGCCAGCAGCGTAGACAGCTATGGCTACACCTTC; clone_size: .; j_call: TRBJ1-2; v_call: TRBV9; d_call: .
cdr3_aa: CASSLLLAGGTGELFF; cdr3_nt: TGTGCCAGCAGTTTACTTCTAGCGGGAGGGACCGGGGAGCTGTTTTTT; clone_size: .; j_call: TRBJ2-2; v_call: TRBV28; d_call: TRBD2
cdr3_aa: CASSLSQVGQETQYF; cdr3_nt: TGCGCCAGCAGCTTGAGCCAAGTGGGACAAGAGACCCAGTACTTC; clone_size: .; j_call: TRBJ2-5; v_call: TRBV5-1; d_call: .
cdr3_aa: CASSQDLGGMTYNEQFF; cdr3_nt: TGCGCCAGCAGCCAAGATCTAGGCGGGATGACCTACAATGAGCAGTTCTTC; clone_size: .; j_call: TRBJ2-1; v_call: TRBV4-3; d_call: .
cdr3_aa: CASSLTFYEQYF; cdr3_nt: TGTGCCAGCAGCTTAACCTTCTACGAGCAGTACTTC; clone_size: .; j_call: TRBJ2-7; v_call: TRBV5-8; d_call: .
cdr3_aa: CASSWGTNQPQHF; cdr3_nt: TGTGCCAGCAGCTGGGGGACCAATCAGCCCCAGCATTTT; clone_size: .; j_call: TRBJ1-5; v_call: TRBV5-6; d_call: .
cdr3_aa: CASSDFLGNTEAFF; cdr3_nt: TGTGCCAGCAGTGATTTTTTAGGGAACACTGAAGCTTTCTTT; clone_size: .; j_call: TRBJ1-1; v_call: TRBV6-1; d_call: .
cdr3_aa: CASSLLAGEWYEQFF; cdr3_nt: TGTGCCAGCAGTTTATTAGCGGGAGAATGGTATGAGCAGTTCTTC; clone_size: .; j_call: TRBJ2-1; v_call: TRBV27; d_call: TRBD2
cdr3_aa: CACPYRGVNTEAFF; cdr3_nt: TGTGCCTGTCCGTACAGGGGGGTGAACACTGAAGCTTTCTTT; clone_size: .; j_call: TRBJ1-1; v_call: TRBV30; d_call: TRBD1
cdr3_aa: CASSQSGRDTQYF; cdr3_nt: TGTGCCAGCAGCCAATCGGGCAGAGATACGCAGTATTTT; clone_size: .; j_call: TRBJ2-3; v_call: TRBV16; d_call: .
cdr3_aa: CASSLMGSVRDGYTF; cdr3_nt: TGTGCCAGCAGCTTAATGGGGTCTGTTCGCGATGGCTACACCTTC; clone_size: .; j_call: TRBJ1-2; v_call: TRBV7-9; d_call: .
cdr3_aa: CASSSRAAYDTEAFF; cdr3_nt: TGTGCCAGCAGCTCGCGGGCGGCCTACGACACTGAAGCTTTCTTT; clone_size: .; j_call: TRBJ1-1; v_call: TRBV9; d_call: .
cdr3_aa: CASVGPGAYSNYGYTF; cdr3_nt: TGTGCCAGCGTTGGACCGGGGGCATATTCTAACTATGGCTACACCTTC; clone_size: .; j_call: TRBJ1-2; v_call: TRBV25-1; d_call: .
cdr3_aa: CASSLGPRTERPYNEQFF; cdr3_nt: TGTGCCAGCAGTTTAGGGCCCCGGACAGAACGTCCCTACAATGAGCAGTTCTTC; clone_size: .; j_call: TRBJ2-1; v_call: TRBV28; d_call: .
cdr3_aa: CASSIGANVLTF; cdr3_nt: TGTGCCAGCAGCATTGGGGCCAACGTCCTGACTTTC; clone_size: few; j_call: TRBJ2-6; v_call: TRBV5-4; d_call: .
cdr3_aa: CASSIAWGGPLYEQYF; cdr3_nt: TGTGCCAGTAGTATAGCATGGGGCGGGCCTCTCTACGAGCAGTACTTC; clone_size: .; j_call: TRBJ2-7; v_call: TRBV19; d_call: .
cdr3_aa: CATRQVPNYGYTF; cdr3_nt: TGTGCCACCAGACAGGTTCCTAACTATGGCTACACCTTC; clone_size: .; j_call: TRBJ1-2; v_call: TRBV15; d_call: .
cdr3_aa: CASTEGGRETQYF; cdr3_nt: TGTGCCAGCACGGAGGGGGGGCGTGAGACCCAGTACTTC; clone_size: .; j_call: TRBJ2-5; v_call: TRBV7-9; d_call: .
cdr3_aa: CASSLGEKLFF; cdr3_nt: TGTGCCAGCAGTTTAGGAGAAAAACTGTTTTTT; clone_size: .; j_call: TRBJ1-4; v_call: TRBV12-3/TRBV12-4; d_call: .
cdr3_aa: CASSRGGWTEAFF; cdr3_nt: TGTGCCAGCAGTAGGGGAGGGTGGACTGAAGCTTTCTTT; clone_size: .; j_call: TRBJ1-1; v_call: TRBV6-5; d_call: .
cdr3_aa: CASSLGTGAGANVLTF; cdr3_nt: TGTGCCAGCAGTCTTGGAACAGGGGCTGGGGCCAACGTCCTGACTTTC; clone_size: .; j_call: TRBJ2-6; v_call: TRBV6-6; d_call: TRBD1
cdr3_aa: CASSSTTSQETQYF; cdr3_nt: TGCGCCAGCAGCTCTACGACTAGCCAGGAGACCCAGTACTTC; clone_size: once; j_call: TRBJ2-5; v_call: TRBV5-1; d_call: TRBD2
cdr3_aa: CASSGDRNTEAFF; cdr3_nt: TGTGCCAGCTCAGGGGACAGAAACACTGAAGCTTTCTTT; clone_size: .; j_call: TRBJ1-1; v_call: TRBV18; d_call: TRBD1
cdr3_aa: CASSRGQGSSNQPQHF; cdr3_nt: TGTGCCAGCAGCCGGGGACAGGGCTCTAGCAATCAGCCCCAGCATTTT; clone_size: .; j_call: TRBJ1-5; v_call: TRBV5-6; d_call: TRBD1
cdr3_aa: CASSSTDTYEQYF; cdr3_nt: TGTGCCAGCAGCTCAACCGACACCTACGAGCAGTACTTC; clone_size: .; j_call: TRBJ2-7; v_call: TRBV7-6; d_call: .
cdr3_aa: CASSHGGGYNEQFF; cdr3_nt: TGTGCCAGCAGCCACGGGGGGGGTTACAATGAGCAGTTCTTC; clone_size: .; j_call: TRBJ2-1; v_call: TRBV27; d_call: TRBD2
cdr3_aa: CASKTGRESYGYTF; cdr3_nt: TGTGCCAGTAAGACGGGCAGGGAATCCTATGGCTACACCTTC; clone_size: few; j_call: TRBJ1-2; v_call: TRBV19; d_call: .
cdr3_aa: CAVTGTTGNEQFF; cdr3_nt: TGCGCCGTCACCGGGACCACGGGCAATGAGCAGTTCTTC; clone_size: .; j_call: TRBJ2-1; v_call: TRBV10-1; d_call: .
cdr3_aa: CAWSVGDPSSGNTIYF; cdr3_nt: TGTGCCTGGAGTGTGGGGGACCCCAGCTCTGGAAACACCATATATTTT; clone_size: .; j_call: TRBJ1-3; v_call: TRBV30; d_call: .
cdr3_aa: CASSLEGEQYF; cdr3_nt: TGTGCCAGCAGTTTAGAGGGGGAGCAGTACTTC; clone_size: .; j_call: TRBJ2-7; v_call: TRBV12-3/TRBV12-4; d_call: .
cdr3_aa: CASSQDRGQAPQGYTF; cdr3_nt: TGTGCCAGCAGCCAAGATCGGGGACAGGCGCCTCAGGGCTACACCTTC; clone_size: .; j_call: TRBJ1-2; v_call: TRBV4-2; d_call: TRBD1
cdr3_aa: CATQTGDDYGYTF; cdr3_nt: TGTGCCACCCAGACAGGGGACGACTATGGCTACACCTTC; clone_size: .; j_call: TRBJ1-2; v_call: TRBV10-3; d_call: TRBD1
cdr3_aa: CASKQRWNEKLFF; cdr3_nt: TGTGCCAGCAAACAAAGATGGAATGAAAAACTGTTTTTT; clone_size: .; j_call: TRBJ1-4; v_call: TRBV6-5; d_call: .